These T cell receptor beta chains were read from a single sample in a study of cytomegalovirus exposure and HLA in healthy donors. Libraries were prepared by immunoSEQ multiplex PCR; TCRdb keeps only in-frame clonotypes and omits some of them. The sample lists more than 200,000 clones; roughly 85% were seen once. The sequenced sample consisted of PBMCs. These receptors all come from a man aged 18 to 30 in good health and CMV-seronegative. Both conserved end residues are part of each CDR3. D genes are given only for firm matches. A clone size is listed for some rows: how often the clone was seen (once, few, many), or a class if it is expanded.

j_call,clone_size,v_call,d_call,cdr3_aa,cdr3_nt
TRBJ2-5,-,TRBV5-6,-,CASSFQRSWQSGQETQYF,TGTGCCAGCAGCTTTCAGCGTAGTTGGCAGAGCGGGCAAGAGACCCAGTACTTC
TRBJ2-5,once,TRBV7-9,TRBD1,CASSSNRGQETQYF,TGTGCCAGCAGTTCAAACAGGGGCCAAGAGACCCAGTACTTC
TRBJ2-2,once,TRBV4-2,TRBD2,CASSEWLRGGNGELFF,TGTGCCAGCAGTGAATGGTTGCGGGGGGGTAACGGGGAGCTGTTTTTT
TRBJ2-2,once,TRBV6-1,-,CASSEVAGTGELFF,TGTGCCAGCAGTGAAGTGGCAGGGACCGGGGAGCTGTTTTTT
TRBJ2-3,-,TRBV6-1,TRBD2,CASKGLVVKDTQYF,TGTGCCAGCAAGGGACTAGTCGTCAAGGATACGCAGTATTTT
TRBJ1-3,-,TRBV9,TRBD1,CASSALRGQGNTIYF,TGTGCCAGCAGCGCCCTCAGGGGGCAGGGAAACACCATATATTTT
TRBJ2-2,-,TRBV10-2,-,CASKASRFSNTGELFF,TGCGCCAGCAAAGCTAGTCGGTTCTCGAACACCGGGGAGCTGTTTTTT
TRBJ2-7,-,TRBV5-4,TRBD2,CASSLRLAGSYEQYF,TGTGCCAGCAGCCTTCGACTAGCGGGGTCCTACGAGCAGTACTTC
TRBJ2-2,-,TRBV10-3,-,CATSRSGGGNTGELFF,TGTGCCACCAGCCGTTCCGGGGGAGGCAACACCGGGGAGCTGTTTTTT
TRBJ2-2,-,TRBV5-6,-,CASSFPEDGELFF,TGTGCCAGCAGCTTTCCCGAGGACGGGGAGCTGTTTTTT
TRBJ2-1,-,TRBV7-2,TRBD2,CASSLSAGAGGMNEQFF,TGTGCCAGCAGCTTATCAGCCGGAGCGGGGGGGATGAATGAGCAGTTCTTC
TRBJ2-5,-,TRBV7-2,TRBD2,CASSRRGGRGETQYF,TGTGCCAGCAGCCGTCGGGGGGGCCGAGGAGAGACCCAGTACTTC
TRBJ2-7,-,TRBV7-6,-,CASSLRESDEQYF,TGTGCCAGCAGCCTAAGGGAGTCCGACGAGCAGTACTTC
TRBJ2-3,-,TRBV27,TRBD1,CASSTKGQEDTDTQYF,TGTGCCAGCAGTACAAAGGGACAGGAAGACACAGATACGCAGTATTTT
TRBJ1-1,-,TRBV16,-,CASSRGQMNTEAFF,TGTGCCAGCAGCCGGGGACAAATGAACACTGAAGCTTTCTTT